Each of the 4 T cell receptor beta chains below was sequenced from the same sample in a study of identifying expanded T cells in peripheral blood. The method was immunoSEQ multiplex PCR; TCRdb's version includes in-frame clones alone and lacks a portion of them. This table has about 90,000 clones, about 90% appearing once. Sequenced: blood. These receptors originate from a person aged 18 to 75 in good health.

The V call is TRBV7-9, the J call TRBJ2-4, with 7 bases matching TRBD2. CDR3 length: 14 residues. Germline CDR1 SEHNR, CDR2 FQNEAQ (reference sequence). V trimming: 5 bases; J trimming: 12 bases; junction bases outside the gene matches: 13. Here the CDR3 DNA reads TGTGCCAGCAGCCAAGGGGACTGGGGGGGAGCTCAGTACTTC. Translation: CASSQGDWGGAQYF.

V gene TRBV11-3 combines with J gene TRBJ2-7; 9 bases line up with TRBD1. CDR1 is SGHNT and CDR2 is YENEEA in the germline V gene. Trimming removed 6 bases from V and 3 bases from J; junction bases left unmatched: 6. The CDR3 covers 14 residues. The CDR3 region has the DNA TGTGCCAGCAGTCGGACAGGGGATTTCTACGAGCAGTACTTC. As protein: CASSRTGDFYEQYF.

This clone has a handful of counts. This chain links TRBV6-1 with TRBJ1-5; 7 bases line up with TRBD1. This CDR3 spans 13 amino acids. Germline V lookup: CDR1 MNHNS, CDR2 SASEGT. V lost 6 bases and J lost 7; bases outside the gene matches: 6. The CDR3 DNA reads TGTGCCAGCAGAACAGGGGATGGGCAGCCCCAGCATTTT. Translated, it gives CASRTGDGQPQHF.

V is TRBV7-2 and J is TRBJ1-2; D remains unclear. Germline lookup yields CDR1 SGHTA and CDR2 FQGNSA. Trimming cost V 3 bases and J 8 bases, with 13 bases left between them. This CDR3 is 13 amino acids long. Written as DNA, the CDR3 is TGTGCCAGCAGCTTCCCAGAGGCTGGGGGCTACACCTTC. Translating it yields CASSFPEAGGYTF.